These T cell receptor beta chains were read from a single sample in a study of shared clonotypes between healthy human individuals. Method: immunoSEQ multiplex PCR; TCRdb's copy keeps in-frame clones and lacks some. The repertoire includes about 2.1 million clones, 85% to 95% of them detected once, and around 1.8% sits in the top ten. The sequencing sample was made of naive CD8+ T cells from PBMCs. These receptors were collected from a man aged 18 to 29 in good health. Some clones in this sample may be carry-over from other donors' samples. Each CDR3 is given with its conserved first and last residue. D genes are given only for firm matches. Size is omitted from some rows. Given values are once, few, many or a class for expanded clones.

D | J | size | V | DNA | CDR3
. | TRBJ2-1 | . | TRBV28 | TGTGCCAGCAGTTTCGAGGACAGATACTACAATGAGCAGTTCTTC | CASSFEDRYYNEQFF
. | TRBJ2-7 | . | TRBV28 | TGTGCCAGCAGTTTCGGTGAGGGTTCCTACGAGCAGTACTTC | CASSFGEGSYEQYF
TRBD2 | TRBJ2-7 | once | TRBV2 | TGTGCCAGCAGTGAACTAGCGGATAGGAGCTCCTACGAGCAGTACTTC | CASSELADRSSYEQYF
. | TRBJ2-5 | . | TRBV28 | TGTGCCAGCCGAGGTCGGATCGAACAAGAGACCCAGTACTTC | CASRGRIEQETQYF
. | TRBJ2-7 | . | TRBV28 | TGTGCCAGCAGTACGCCGAGGGTGGACACCTCCTACGAGCAGTACTTC | CASSTPRVDTSYEQYF
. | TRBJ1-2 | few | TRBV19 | TGTGCCAGTAGCATCCTTACCGGCTATGGCTACACCTTC | CASSILTGYGYTF
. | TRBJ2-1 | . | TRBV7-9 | TGTGCCAGCAGCCCTCTCAGAGGGAGTGGGCAGGAAAACAATGAGCAGTTCTTC | CASSPLRGSGQENNEQFF
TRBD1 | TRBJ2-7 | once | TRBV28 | TGTGCCAGCAGTCTCCGACAGGGGGCGACTGATCAGTACTTC | CASSLRQGATDQYF
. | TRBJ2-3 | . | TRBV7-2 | TGTGCCAGCAGCTCTGAGCACACAGATACGCAGTATTTT | CASSSEHTDTQYF
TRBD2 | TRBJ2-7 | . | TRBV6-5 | TGTGCCAGCCGGGGGGAGCGAGGCTCTCACGAGCAGTACTTC | CASRGERGSHEQYF
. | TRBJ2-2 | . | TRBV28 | TGTGCCAGCAAGGCGCTTGCTGATTTGAACACCGGGGAGCTGTTTTTT | CASKALADLNTGELFF
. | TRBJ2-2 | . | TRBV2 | TGTGCCAGCAGTGAACGGGCTCTTGCCGGGGAGCTGTTTTTT | CASSERALAGELFF
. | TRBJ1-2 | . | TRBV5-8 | TGTGCCAGCAGCAGTATTGGTAACAGTTACTATGGCTACACCTTC | CASSSIGNSYYGYTF
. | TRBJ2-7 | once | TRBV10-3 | TGTGCCATCAGTGAGACGGGCGAGCAGTACTTC | CAISETGEQYF
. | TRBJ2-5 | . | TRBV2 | TGTGCCAGCAGCGCCGGGACGGAAGAAGAGACCCAGTACTTC | CASSAGTEEETQYF
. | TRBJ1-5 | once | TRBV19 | TGTGCCAGTAGTAGAGGGGGGAATCAGCCCCAGCATTTT | CASSRGGNQPQHF
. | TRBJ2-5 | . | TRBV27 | TGTGCCAGCAGTTTAGGGGGGGCTCGAGTGCGGGACCAAGAGACCCAGTACTTC | CASSLGGARVRDQETQYF
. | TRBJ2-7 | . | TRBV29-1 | TGCAGCGTTGAACAGGAGTCCTCCTACGAGCAGTACTTC | CSVEQESSYEQYF
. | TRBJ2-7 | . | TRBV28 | TGTGCCAGCAGTTCCCGGGCGTCCTACGAGCAGTACTTC | CASSSRASYEQYF
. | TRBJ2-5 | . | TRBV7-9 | TGTGCCAGCAGCCACGGGGGTGGGACCATCGATTGGGAGACCCAGTACTTC | CASSHGGGTIDWETQYF
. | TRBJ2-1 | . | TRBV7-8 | TGTGCCAGCAGCTTAGTAAGTGGTGAGCAGTTCTTC | CASSLVSGEQFF
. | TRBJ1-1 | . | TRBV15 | TGTGCCACCAGCAGAGATCGGATGGGCACTGAAGCTTTCTTT | CATSRDRMGTEAFF
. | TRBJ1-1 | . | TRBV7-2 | TGTGCCAGCAGCCCCTTCAGAGGGACGGCGAACACTGAAGCTTTCTTT | CASSPFRGTANTEAFF
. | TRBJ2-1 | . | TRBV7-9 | TGTGCCAGCAGCCTCCCCCTTGGGGTGGGGACTTCGGGGAATGAGCAGTTCTTC | CASSLPLGVGTSGNEQFF
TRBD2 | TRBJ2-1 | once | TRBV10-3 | TGTGCCTCGATGACTAGCGGGAGGGCCAGTGAGCAGTTCTTC | CASMTSGRASEQFF
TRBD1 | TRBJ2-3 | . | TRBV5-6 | TGTGCCAGCAGCTTGGTTCCCGGGACAGTGACGCAGTATTTT | CASSLVPGTVTQYF
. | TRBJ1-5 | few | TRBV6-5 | TGTGCCCCCAATCAGCCCCAGCATTTT | CAPNQPQHF
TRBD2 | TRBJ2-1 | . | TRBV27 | TGTGCCAGCAGTTTGGGTAGCGGGAGGACCTACAATGAGCAGTTCTTC | CASSLGSGRTYNEQFF
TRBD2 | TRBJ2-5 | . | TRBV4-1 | TGCGCCAGCAGCGTAGGGGCGGGAGGGCCGGGAGAGACCCAGTACTTC | CASSVGAGGPGETQYF
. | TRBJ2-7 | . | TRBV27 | TGTGCCAGCAGTTCGCCGGGTGGGGGACGCTACGAGCAGTACTTC | CASSSPGGGRYEQYF
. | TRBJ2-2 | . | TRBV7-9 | TGTGCCAGCAGCTCAGACACCGGGCCCAACACCGGGGAGCTGTTTTTT | CASSSDTGPNTGELFF
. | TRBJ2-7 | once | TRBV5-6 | TGTGCCAGCAGCTTGGGGCGGGGAGTTTACGAGCAGTACTTC | CASSLGRGVYEQYF
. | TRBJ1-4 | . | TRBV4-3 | TGCGCCAGCAGCCAGGGGACGGGGCCACTTAATGAAAAACTGTTTTTT | CASSQGTGPLNEKLFF
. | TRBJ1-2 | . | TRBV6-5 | TGTGCCAGTCACCAGAGGATCGACTATGGCTACACCTTC | CASHQRIDYGYTF